The 5 T cell receptor beta chains below all came from one sample that was sequenced in a study of T cell clones after liver transplantation. Assay: immunoSEQ multiplex PCR; the TCRdb copy retains only in-frame clones and omits some. The sample holds some 120,000 clones, 90% seen once. The sequencing used CD4+ T cells from blood, collected 12 months after liver transplant. The receptors here all came from a human patient who received a liver transplant. Some T cells may have originated in the graft donor.

J is TRBJ2-5 and V is TRBV29-1, with D unclear. This CDR3 is built from 10 residues. Per the germline V gene, CDR1 is SQVTM and CDR2 is ANQGSEA. V was shortened by 6 bases and J by 3 bases, with 5 bases between the two germline ends. The CDR3 reads CSVEEETQYF. The CDR3 DNA follows: TGCAGCGTCGAGGAAGAGACCCAGTACTTC.

This clone occurred once. The chain has TRBV6-5 and TRBJ2-1; 8 nucleotides agree with TRBD2. CDR1 MNHEY and CDR2 SVGAGI come from the germline V gene. V shed 0 bases and J 4 bases; nucleotides not matched to a gene: 5. The CDR3 extends over 16 amino acids. CDR3 bases: TGTGCCAGCAGTTACTCGGCGGGGGGATCTTACAATGAGCAGTTCTTC. It specifies CASSYSAGGSYNEQFF.

The rearrangement links TRBV27 to TRBJ2-2, with D possibly TRBD1 on 5 matching bases. The CDR3 totals 13 residues. V was cut by 5 bases and J by 6 bases, with 10 bases left in between. Germline assignment: CDR1 MNHEY and CDR2 SMNVEV (reference sequence). This chain's CDR3 is CASSPQGPGELFF. The CDR3 coding sequence is TGTGCCAGCAGTCCCCAGGGTCCCGGGGAGCTGTTTTTT.

The chain uses TRBV7-2 and TRBJ2-3; 9 nucleotides align to TRBD2. V was pared by 2 bases and J by 5 bases, with 14 bases of the junction left unmatched. This CDR3 region has 18 residues. CDR1 SGHTA and CDR2 FQGNSA come from the germline V gene. CDR3 protein: CASSLKASGTLRRDTQYF. In DNA form, the CDR3 reads TGTGCCAGCAGCTTAAAGGCTAGCGGGACCCTCCGGAGAGATACGCAGTATTTT.

The chain recombines TRBV10-3 with TRBJ2-1, with 7 nucleotides matching TRBD2. Germline-derived CDR1 and CDR2 are ENHRY and SYGVKD. CDR3 length equals 14 residues. J was trimmed by 7 bases and V by 4 bases; bases with no gene match: 7. CDR3 region: CAISASGLRNEQFF. In nucleotides, the CDR3 is TGTGCCATCAGTGCTAGCGGCTTGAGGAATGAGCAGTTCTTC.